The subject of this entry is one T cell receptor beta chain. This sample stems from a study of blood T cell repertoires in COVID-19. The CDR3 length is 15 residues. The germline CDR1 and CDR2 sequences are SGHRS and YFSETQ. V shed 0 bases and J shed 0 bases, with 9 bases lying between them. Sequenced by immunoSEQ multiplex PCR; TCRdb stores in-frame clones only, minus some. This table has 45,000 to 60,000 clones, approximately 78% appearing once. The sequenced sample was peripheral blood. V usage is TRBV5-1 and J usage is TRBJ1-1; D unresolved. This sequence originates from a woman over 75 with acute or convalescent COVID-19. The CDR3 DNA is TGCGCCAGCAGCTTGGCCCTGAGGGTGAACACTGAAGCTTTCTTT. Translated, it gives CASSLALRVNTEAFF.